This T cell receptor (beta chain) was observed in a study of PD-L1 blockade in urothelial cancer. Study-wide results and limits: In blood at 3 weeks, tumor-associated clones expanded more among patients with durable benefit.

Of note for this clone: As yet, its antigen is unknown.

Each PCR reaction had synthetic TCR analog templates spiked into it. Clones were read by immunoSEQ multiplex PCR, and TCRdb kept only the in-frame ones, dropping some. The sample has around 79,000 clones, around four fifths seen once. Time point of the sample: pretreatment peripheral blood. Patients were diagnosed with urothelial carcinoma, either locally advanced or metastatic. In germline, CDR1 is LGHNA, CDR2 YNFKEQ. The CDR3 length is 16 residues. V shed 0 bases, J shed 3 bases, and the junction held 4 bases outside the gene matches. The V gene is TRBV4-2, the J gene TRBJ2-7; 11 bases are shared with TRBD2. The receptor's source is a middle-aged man with urothelial cancer. This specimen was PBMCs, taken around atezolizumab (anti-PD-L1) treatment. This chain's CDR3 is CASSQDTSGSIYEQYF. The CDR3 region has the DNA TGTGCCAGCAGCCAAGATACTAGCGGGAGTATCTACGAGCAGTACTTC.